One and the same sample provided the 10 T cell receptor beta chains below, sequenced in a study of CD8 T cells in Susac syndrome. RNA, at about 0.45 to 1 ug, was reverse transcribed with random hexamers. TCRdb re-called the immunoSEQ multiplex PCR reads with MiXCR, one entry per CDR3 protein. This table has over 130,000 distinct CDR3 sequences, around 95% appearing once. Sequencing input: CD4+ T cells from PBMCs. These receptors were collected from a human donor with Susac syndrome.

This clonotype is a singleton in its sample. J is TRBJ1-2 and V is TRBV28; D is possibly TRBD1 (5 bases). Germline V gene data show CDR1 as MDHEN and CDR2 as SYDVKM. The CDR3 consists of 13 residues. V was trimmed by 7 bases and J by 4 bases, leaving 13 bases between them. Here the CDR3 DNA reads TGTGCCAGCACCTCGGGGGGGTTCTATGGCTACACCTTC. It yields the protein CASTSGGFYGYTF.

The chain links TRBV9 to TRBJ1-2; TRBD1 agrees at 7 bases. This CDR3 has 15 amino acids. Looked up from germline, CDR1 is SGDLS and CDR2 is YYNGEE. The trim removed 0 bases at V and 2 bases at J, leaving 4 bases unmatched. The CDR3 spells CASSVGGGGNYGYTF. The CDR3 DNA is TGTGCCAGCAGCGTAGGAGGGGGCGGAAACTATGGCTACACCTTC.

The genes are TRBV4-1 and TRBJ1-4, with D unclear. This CDR3 is 16 amino acids long. V lost 0 bases to trimming and J lost 1 base, with 9 bases between them. CDR1 and CDR2 (germline): MGHRA, YSYEKL. CDR3 nucleotide sequence: TGCGCCAGCAGCCAAGATCGGCTGGGAACTAATGAAAAACTGTTTTTT. This sequence encodes CASSQDRLGTNEKLFF.

This chain connects TRBV20-1 to TRBJ1-4; TRBD1 matches at 10 bases. Unmatched junction bases numbered 5, after V lost 0 bases and J lost 7 bases. This CDR3 comprises 15 residues. The germline V gene encodes CDR1 DFQATT and CDR2 SNEGSKA (reference sequence). The DNA for the CDR3 is TGCAGTGCTAGAGATGTGGACAGGGGGGCTGAAAAACTGTTTTTT. It codes for CSARDVDRGAEKLFF.

The genes are TRBV3-1 and TRBJ1-3; TRBD1 matches 7 bases. The CDR3 sequence is 17 residues long. The V gene's germline CDR1 is LGHDT and CDR2 YNNKEL (reference sequence). J was trimmed by 1 base and V by 4 bases; bases with no gene match: 10. The CDR3 bases are TGTGCCAGCAGCCCCCTCGACAGGGTACGGTCTGGAAACACCATATATTTT. Translated: CASSPLDRVRSGNTIYF.

In this sample, this clonotype turned up a few times. CDR3 nucleotides: TGCGCCAGCAGCCATGGCAGAACTATGAACACTGAAGCTTTCTTT. Protein sequence: CASSHGRTMNTEAFF. The V call is TRBV4-1, the J call TRBJ1-1; D is undetermined. The V end was cut by 3 bases, the J end by 0 bases, with 11 bases between. Germline V gene lookup returns CDR1 MGHRA and CDR2 YSYEKL. This CDR3 has 15 amino acids.

This chain connects TRBV29-1 to TRBJ1-2; 10 nucleotides align to TRBD1. Germline CDR1 and CDR2: SQVTM and ANQGSEA. V dropped 0 bases and J dropped 10; count of bases not matched to a gene: 5. The CDR3 has 13 residues. CDR3 sequence: CSVEDEGTGAYTF. The CDR3 nucleotides read TGCAGCGTTGAAGATGAGGGGACAGGGGCCTACACCTTC.

This chain links TRBV4-1 with TRBJ1-2, with D tentatively TRBD1 (6 bases). The V gene lost 2 bases and the J gene lost 2 bases, with 9 bases spanning the gap. The germline CDR1 and CDR2 sequences are MGHRA and YSYEKL. This CDR3 has 14 residues. CDR3 coding DNA: TGCGCCAGCAGCCAACCCGGACAGAACTATGGCTACACCTTC. Protein: CASSQPGQNYGYTF.

The chain has TRBV6-6 and TRBJ1-6; D possibly corresponds to TRBD1 (5 bases). Germline values: CDR1 MNHNY, CDR2 SVGAGI (reference sequence). Trimming cost V 5 bases and J 9 bases, with 11 bases left between them. The CDR3 extends over 13 amino acids. The CDR3 sequence is CASSRLGVSPLHF. CDR3 in DNA: TGTGCCAGCAGTCGACTGGGGGTTTCACCCCTCCACTTT.

V gene TRBV28 combines with J gene TRBJ2-5; 7 positions match TRBD1. Trimming cost V 8 bases and J 6 bases; bases outside gene matches: 12. The CDR3 length is 14 residues. The germline V gene encodes CDR1 MDHEN and CDR2 SYDVKM. The CDR3 is CASGTTGVGKTQYF. CDR3 coding DNA: TGTGCCAGCGGAACAACAGGGGTTGGAAAGACCCAGTACTTC.